These 27 T cell receptor beta chains were all obtained from the same sample, sequenced in a study of radiotherapy plus CTLA-4 blockade in lung cancer. Using immunoSEQ multiplex PCR, the repertoire was profiled, and TCRdb retains in-frame clones only, with some absent. The sample lists approximately 41,000 clones, 75% occurring once. The source was peripheral blood, collected from a patient treated with radiotherapy plus ipilimumab. These receptors came from a human donor with non-small cell lung cancer who had stable disease on radiotherapy plus ipilimumab.

The gene calls are TRBV5-4 and TRBJ1-2; 10 bases map to TRBD1. The CDR3 has 13 residues. V lost 3 bases and J lost 7; bases outside the gene matches: 3. CDR1 is SGHNT and CDR2 is YYREEE in the germline V gene (reference sequence). The CDR3, as DNA: TGTGCCAGCAGCTCGACAGGGGGCTTTGGCTACACCTTC. Its protein is CASSSTGGFGYTF.

The chain employs TRBV4-1 and TRBJ2-5; 8 nucleotides align to TRBD1. The germline V gene has CDR1 MGHRA and CDR2 YSYEKL. V lost 3 bases and J lost 2; bases outside the gene matches: 5. The CDR3 totals 15 residues. CDR3 region: CASSHTTGGQETQYF. For the CDR3, the DNA is TGCGCCAGCAGCCATACTACAGGGGGACAAGAGACCCAGTACTTC.

V and J are TRBV29-1 and TRBJ1-2; D not certain. The germline V gene encodes CDR1 SQVTM and CDR2 ANQGSEA. CDR3 size: 13 residues. Trimming removed 3 bases at V and 4 bases at J, with 12 bases between. CDR3 amino acids: CSVEARNPYGYTF. The CDR3 DNA sequence: TGCAGCGTTGAGGCCCGAAATCCCTATGGCTACACCTTC.

This clone has only a few counts. The V and J genes are TRBV19 and TRBJ2-1, with a tentative D call TRBD1 (5 bases). CDR1 and CDR2 from the germline V gene are LNHDA and SQIVND (reference sequence). CDR3 size: 14 residues. Trimming took 0 bases from V and 8 from J, leaving 11 bases between them. The chain's CDR3 is CASSIEGVVYEQFF. The CDR3 bases are TGTGCCAGTAGTATAGAAGGGGTGGTATATGAGCAGTTCTTC.

The chain has TRBV5-4 and TRBJ1-3; TRBD1 matches at 7 bases. Germline-derived CDR1 and CDR2 are SGHNT and YYREEE (reference sequence). The V and J ends lost 4 bases and 0 bases, in that order; junction bases with no gene match: 7. The CDR3 sequence is 16 residues long. CDR3 amino acids: CASSRQGDNSGNTIYF. As DNA, the CDR3 is TGTGCCAGCAGCAGACAGGGAGACAACTCTGGAAACACCATATATTTT.

The chain is built from TRBV5-6 and TRBJ2-5, with 9 bases identical to TRBD1. The CDR3 is made up of 18 amino acids. CDR1 SGHDT and CDR2 YYEEEE come from the germline V gene. Losses at the gene ends were 4 bases for V and 3 bases for J; bases not matched to a gene: 16. The CDR3 DNA is TGTGCCAGCAGCCTGAACCGGGACAGGGTCGGAAGAAAAGAGACCCAGTACTTC. This codes for CASSLNRDRVGRKETQYF.

The chain employs TRBV5-1 and TRBJ1-1; TRBD1 aligns across 7 bases. From germline, CDR1 is SGHRS and CDR2 YFSETQ. V was pared by 0 bases and J by 3 bases, with 5 bases of the junction left unmatched. CDR3 length equals 15 residues. The CDR3 coding sequence is TGCGCCAGCAGCTTGGAAGGGGGCAGGGACACTGAAGCTTTCTTT. The encoded protein is CASSLEGGRDTEAFF.

This clone was observed a single time. This chain joins TRBV30 and TRBJ2-3, with D possibly matching TRBD2 (6 bases). The CDR3 loop spans 14 amino acids. CDR1 is GTSNPN and CDR2 is SVGIG in the germline V gene (reference sequence). Trimming shortened V by 4 bases and J by 1 base, and 12 bases separated the two germline ends. DNA of the CDR3: TGTGCCTGGAACCGGGGGACCCGCACAGATACGCAGTATTTT. As protein: CAWNRGTRTDTQYF.

The chain carries TRBV7-2 and TRBJ1-2, with D possibly TRBD1 on 6 matching bases. Looked up from germline, CDR1 is SGHTA and CDR2 is FQGNSA. V was clipped by 3 bases and J by 4 bases, with 15 bases between them. The CDR3 runs to 15 residues. DNA for the CDR3: TGTGCCAGCAGCTTTTCCCAAGGACAGAGCTATGGCTACACCTTC. Translated: CASSFSQGQSYGYTF.

The rearrangement uses TRBV19 and TRBJ2-5, with 7 bases identical to TRBD1. V gave up 1 base and J gave up 4 bases; unmatched junction bases: 3. In germline, CDR1 is LNHDA, CDR2 SQIVND (reference sequence). CDR3 length: 14 residues. DNA of the CDR3: TGTGCCAGTAGTATAGGACAGGGTTTAGAGACCCAGTACTTC. It is translated as CASSIGQGLETQYF.

This rearrangement joins TRBV4-2 to TRBJ2-1, with TRBD2 as a possible D gene (6 bases). V shed 4 bases and J shed 1 base, with 11 bases lying between them. The CDR3 spans 15 residues. Germline V lookup: CDR1 LGHNA, CDR2 YNFKEQ. As DNA, the CDR3 is TGTGCCAGCAGCCCAACTAGCAGATCCTACAATGAGCAGTTCTTC. As protein: CASSPTSRSYNEQFF.

CDR3 loop: CASSPGGYGGRTQYF. Here the CDR3 DNA reads TGTGCCAGCAGTCCGGGGGGATATGGAGGTCGGACCCAGTACTTC. V is TRBV27 and J is TRBJ2-5, with 7 bases that match TRBD2. V shed 5 bases, J shed 7 bases, and the junction held 13 bases outside the gene matches. Germline V gives CDR1 MNHEY, CDR2 SMNVEV (reference sequence). This CDR3 is 15 amino acids long.

The gene calls are TRBV19 and TRBJ2-2, with 8 positions matching TRBD2. The CDR3 runs to 13 residues. The V gene end was trimmed by 8 bases and the J gene end by 5 bases; junction bases not matched to a gene: 4. CDR1 LNHDA and CDR2 SQIVND come from the germline V gene (reference sequence). The CDR3 sequence is CASYKRGTGELFF. The DNA of the CDR3 is TGTGCCAGTTATAAGCGGGGGACCGGGGAGCTGTTTTTT.

V and J are TRBV2 and TRBJ1-1, with no clear D. This CDR3 has 13 amino acids. V was pared by 11 bases and J by 3 bases, with 16 bases between. In germline, CDR1 is SNHLY, CDR2 FYNNEI. The CDR3 here is CASRESTYTEAFF. CDR3 in DNA: TGTGCCTCGCGCGAGAGCACTTACACTGAAGCTTTCTTT.

V usage is TRBV30 and J usage is TRBJ2-3; weak D call: TRBD1 (6 bases). V was pared by 0 bases and J by 6 bases, with 19 bases between. The CDR3 totals 16 residues. CDR1 and CDR2 from the germline V gene are GTSNPN and SVGIG (reference sequence). CDR3 sequence (DNA): TGTGCCTGGAGTGTACGGCCAGGGGCCACTCGGGATACGCAGTATTTT. It encodes CAWSVRPGATRDTQYF.

The J gene is TRBJ1-1, the V gene TRBV7-9, with D uncertain. Trimming left V 2 bases short and J 4 bases short, with 8 bases between. The CDR3 runs to 13 residues. The germline CDR1 and CDR2 sequences are SEHNR and FQNEAQ (reference sequence). CDR3 region: CASSLWEGTEAFF. As DNA, the CDR3 is TGTGCCAGCAGCTTATGGGAGGGCACTGAAGCTTTCTTT.

The sample holds a few counts of this clone. This chain links TRBV7-6 with TRBJ2-7; D may be TRBD1 (6 bases). Germline CDR1 is SGHVS and CDR2 is FNYEAQ. The length of the CDR3 is 12 residues. The V and J ends lost 4 bases and 6 bases respectively, with 10 bases between them. The CDR3 DNA reads TGTGCCAGCAGCTGGGGGCGTGGCGAGCAGTACTTC. Protein: CASSWGRGEQYF.

The chain combines TRBV11-3 with TRBJ2-5, with D possibly being TRBD2 (6 bases). V dropped 5 bases and J dropped 5 bases, with 12 bases sitting between them. Germline V gene sequence: CDR1 SGHNT, CDR2 YENEEA. CDR3 size: 13 residues. CDR3 protein: CASSGGIRETQYF. The CDR3 DNA is TGTGCCAGCAGCGGCGGGATTCGGGAGACCCAGTACTTC.

This chain joins TRBV20-1 and TRBJ2-1; D is unclear. The CDR3 consists of 11 residues. Germline loops: CDR1 DFQATT, CDR2 SNEGSKA (reference sequence). V was shortened by 0 bases and J by 12 bases, with 9 bases between the two germline ends. The CDR3 DNA reads as TGCAGTGCTAGAGATAACGCGGTGCAGTTCTTC. Translating gives CSARDNAVQFF.

This chain connects TRBV20-1 to TRBJ2-1; D is unresolved. The CDR3 runs 10 residues. V was trimmed by 3 bases and J by 9 bases, leaving 6 bases between them. Germline V gene data show CDR1 as DFQATT and CDR2 as SNEGSKA (reference sequence). The CDR3 nucleotides read TGCAGTGCTAGTCATGTTGAGCAGTTCTTC. This encodes CSASHVEQFF.

The table lists this clone with a few counts. The chain employs TRBV4-1 and TRBJ2-7; a possible D gene is TRBD1 (5 bases). This CDR3 is built from 13 residues. The germline V gene encodes CDR1 MGHRA and CDR2 YSYEKL. V was clipped by 4 bases and J by 4 bases, with 11 bases between them. The CDR3 DNA is TGCGCCAGCAGCCGTGGAACAGGTTACGAGCAGTACTTC. Its translation is CASSRGTGYEQYF.

V is TRBV5-4 and J is TRBJ1-2; D remains unclear. V was clipped by 5 bases and J by 4 bases, with 18 bases between them. Germline V lookup: CDR1 SGHNT, CDR2 YYREEE (reference sequence). This CDR3 has 15 amino acids. The CDR3 reads CASSLDANRLYGYTF. The CDR3 DNA reads as TGTGCCAGCAGTCTCGACGCCAATCGACTCTATGGCTACACCTTC.

This clone has only one observation. J is TRBJ2-7 and V is TRBV5-1; tentatively, D is TRBD1 (6 bases). With 3 bases removed from V and 1 base from J, the gap between germline ends came to 14 bases. CDR3 length equals 15 residues. CDR1 and CDR2 from the germline V gene are SGHRS and YFSETQ. CDR3 in amino acids: CASSSFGGSSYEQYF. The CDR3 DNA follows: TGCGCCAGCAGCTCGTTTGGGGGCTCATCCTACGAGCAGTACTTC.

The CDR3 protein is CASSVGSSGAYEQYF. CDR3 nucleotides: TGTGCCAGCAGCGTAGGTTCTAGCGGAGCCTACGAGCAGTACTTC. The chain uses TRBV9 and TRBJ2-7; 7 bases are shared with TRBD2. CDR3 length equals 15 residues. The ends lost 0 bases at V and 2 bases at J; junction bases unmatched: 5. The germline CDR1 and CDR2 sequences are SGDLS and YYNGEE.

This chain connects TRBV7-2 to TRBJ1-6; possible D gene TRBD1, 5 bases. This CDR3 is built from 14 residues. From germline, CDR1 is SGHTA and CDR2 FQGNSA. Trimming pared 5 bases from V and 7 bases from J, leaving 12 bases between. Here the CDR3 reads CASSRQPGNSPLHF. CDR3 coding DNA: TGTGCCAGCAGCCGACAGCCTGGGAATTCACCCCTCCACTTT.

This clone turned up a few times. The chain couples TRBV4-1 to TRBJ1-1, with unresolved D. The CDR3 has 13 amino acids. Germline V gene data show CDR1 as MGHRA and CDR2 as YSYEKL. V was shortened by 2 bases and J by 1 base, with 5 bases between the two germline ends. The CDR3 coding sequence is TGCGCCAGCAGCCAATACAGGAACACTGAAGCTTTCTTT. It yields the protein CASSQYRNTEAFF.

This chain links TRBV7-9 with TRBJ1-4, with D maybe TRBD1 (5 bases). Germline V gene data show CDR1 as SEHNR and CDR2 as FQNEAQ (reference sequence). CDR3 size: 16 residues. The germline V and J ends were trimmed by 3 bases and 8 bases, with 19 bases remaining between them. This CDR3 reads CASSFFTGGWQEKLFF. For the CDR3, the DNA is TGTGCCAGCAGCTTTTTTACGGGGGGATGGCAAGAAAAACTGTTTTTT.